This TCR beta chain is from a study of blood T cell repertoires in COVID-19. Study-wide context: There were acute and convalescent COVID-19 samples, and they came from the United States, Italy and Spain. Sources were T cells, B-cell-depleted T cells, or PBMCs; the material itself was cDNA or gDNA.

The CDR3 is made up of 16 amino acids. The trim removed 4 bases at V and 1 base at J, leaving 3 bases unmatched. Germline values: CDR1 SGHRS, CDR2 YFSETQ. The data were produced by immunoSEQ multiplex PCR, yet TCRdb's version contains in-frame clones alone and is incomplete. This sample carries about 80,000 clones, roughly four fifths of them seen once, and the ten largest clones take 27%. This clone has just a few counts. This sequence originates from a human donor in a cohort sampled during active COVID-19. Sequencing was done on a sample of peripheral blood. The chain links TRBV5-1 to TRBJ2-3, with 13 bases identical to TRBD2. The DNA for the CDR3 is TGCGCCAGCAGCCCGGGACTAGCGGGGCGCACAGATACGCAGTATTTT. Translated: CASSPGLAGRTDTQYF. Supplemented by reference TRBV5-1 and TRBJ2-3, the full variable domain reads KAGVTQTPRYLIKTRGQQVTLSCSPISGHRSVSWYQQTPGQGLQFLFEYFSETQRNKGNFPGRFSGRQFSNSRSEMNVSTLELGDSALYLCASSPGLAGRTDTQYFGPGTRLTVL.